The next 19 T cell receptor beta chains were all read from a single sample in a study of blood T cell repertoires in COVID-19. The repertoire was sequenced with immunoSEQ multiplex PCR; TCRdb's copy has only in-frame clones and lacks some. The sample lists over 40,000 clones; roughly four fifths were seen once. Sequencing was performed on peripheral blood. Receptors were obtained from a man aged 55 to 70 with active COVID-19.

The CDR3 nucleotides are TGTGCCAGCATTTCCGGGGTAACCGGGGAGCTGTTTTTT. Encoded protein: CASISGVTGELFF. This sequence joins TRBV28 and TRBJ2-2; weak D call: TRBD2 (5 bases). Germline V gene lookup returns CDR1 MDHEN and CDR2 SYDVKM. The length of the CDR3 is 13 residues. With 7 bases removed from V and 5 bases from J, the gap between germline ends came to 11 bases.

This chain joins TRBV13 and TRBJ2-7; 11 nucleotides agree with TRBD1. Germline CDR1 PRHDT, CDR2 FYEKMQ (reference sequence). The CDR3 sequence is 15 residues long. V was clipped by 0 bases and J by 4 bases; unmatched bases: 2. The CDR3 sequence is CASSLGDRGLYEQYF. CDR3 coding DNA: TGTGCCAGCAGCTTAGGGGACAGGGGGCTGTACGAGCAGTACTTC. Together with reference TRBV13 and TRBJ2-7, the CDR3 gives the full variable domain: AAGVIQSPRHLIKEKRETATLKCYPIPRHDTVYWYQQGPGQDPQFLISFYEKMQSDKGSIPDRFSAQQFSDYHSELNMSSLELGDSALYFCASSLGDRGLYEQYFGPGTRLTVT.

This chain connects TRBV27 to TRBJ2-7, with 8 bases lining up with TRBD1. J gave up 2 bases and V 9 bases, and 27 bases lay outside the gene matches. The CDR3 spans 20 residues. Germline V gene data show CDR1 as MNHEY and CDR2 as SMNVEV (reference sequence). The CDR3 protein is CASRRYPGRGLSQLPYEQYF. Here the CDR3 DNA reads TGTGCCAGTAGGCGGTACCCGGGCAGGGGGCTCTCCCAGCTACCCTACGAGCAGTACTTC.

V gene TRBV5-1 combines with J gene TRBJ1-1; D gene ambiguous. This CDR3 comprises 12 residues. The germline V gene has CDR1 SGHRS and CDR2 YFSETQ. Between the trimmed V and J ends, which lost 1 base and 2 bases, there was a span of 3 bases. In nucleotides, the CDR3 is TGCGCCAGCAGCTTGTTAAACACTGAAGCTTTCTTT. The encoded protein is CASSLLNTEAFF.

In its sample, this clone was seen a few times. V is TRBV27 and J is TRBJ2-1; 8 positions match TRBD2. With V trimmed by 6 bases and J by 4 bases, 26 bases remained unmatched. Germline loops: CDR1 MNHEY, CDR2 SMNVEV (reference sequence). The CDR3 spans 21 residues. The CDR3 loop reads CASSFPGGGRAEGGRYNEQFF. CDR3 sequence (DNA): TGTGCCAGCAGCTTCCCGGGAGGGGGGCGAGCCGAGGGCGGGAGGTACAATGAGCAGTTCTTC.

The CDR3 bases are TGTGCCACCGCGGGGGACGGATTCAATCAGCCCCAGCATTTT. Translation: CATAGDGFNQPQHF. The chain couples TRBV10-3 to TRBJ1-5, with D perhaps TRBD1 (5 bases). The CDR3 totals 14 residues. The germline V and J ends were trimmed by 10 bases and 3 bases, with 16 bases remaining between them. From germline, CDR1 is ENHRY and CDR2 SYGVKD.

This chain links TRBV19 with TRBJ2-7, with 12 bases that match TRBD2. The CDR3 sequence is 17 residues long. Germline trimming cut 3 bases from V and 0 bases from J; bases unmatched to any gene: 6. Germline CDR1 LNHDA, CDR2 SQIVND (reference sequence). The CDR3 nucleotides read TGTGCCAGTAGTATTGGACTAGCGGGAAGGGGCTCCTACGAGCAGTACTTC. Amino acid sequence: CASSIGLAGRGSYEQYF.

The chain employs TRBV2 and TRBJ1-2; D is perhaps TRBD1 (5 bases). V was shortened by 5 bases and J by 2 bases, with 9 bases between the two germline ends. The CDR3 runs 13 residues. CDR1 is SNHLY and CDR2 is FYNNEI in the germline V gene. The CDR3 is CASSPDKNYGYTF. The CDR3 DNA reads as TGTGCCAGCAGTCCGGACAAGAACTATGGCTACACCTTC. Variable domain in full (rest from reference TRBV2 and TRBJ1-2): EPEVTQTPSHQVTQMGQEVILRCVPISNHLYFYWYRQILGQKVEFLVSFYNNEISEKSEIFDDQFSVERPDGSNFTLKIRSTKLEDSAMYFCASSPDKNYGYTFGSGTRLTVV.

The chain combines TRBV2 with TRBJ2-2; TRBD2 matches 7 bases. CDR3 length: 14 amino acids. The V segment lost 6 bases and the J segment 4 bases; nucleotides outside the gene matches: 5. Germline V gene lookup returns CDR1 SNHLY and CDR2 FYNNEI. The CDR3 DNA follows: TGTGCCAGCAGGGATCTAGCGGTCACCGGGGAGCTGTTTTTT. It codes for CASRDLAVTGELFF.

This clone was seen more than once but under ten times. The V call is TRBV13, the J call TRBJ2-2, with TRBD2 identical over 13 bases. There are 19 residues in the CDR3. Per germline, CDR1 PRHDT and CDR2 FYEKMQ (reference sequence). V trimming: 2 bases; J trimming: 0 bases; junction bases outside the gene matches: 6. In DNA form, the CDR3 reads TGTGCCAGCAGCTTAACTAGCGGGGGGGAGTTCGCGAACACCGGGGAGCTGTTTTTT. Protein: CASSLTSGGEFANTGELFF.

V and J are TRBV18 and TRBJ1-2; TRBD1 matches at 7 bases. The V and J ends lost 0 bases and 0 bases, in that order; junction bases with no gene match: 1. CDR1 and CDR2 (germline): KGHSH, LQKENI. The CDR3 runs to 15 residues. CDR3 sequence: CASSPPGTANYGYTF. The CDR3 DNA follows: TGTGCCAGCTCACCACCAGGGACAGCTAACTATGGCTACACCTTC.

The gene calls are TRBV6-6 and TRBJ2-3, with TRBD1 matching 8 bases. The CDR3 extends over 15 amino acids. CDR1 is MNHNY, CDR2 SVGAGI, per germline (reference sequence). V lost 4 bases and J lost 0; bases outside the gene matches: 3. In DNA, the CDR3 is TGTGCCAGCAGTTCGACAGGGGCTAGCACAGATACGCAGTATTTT. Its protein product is CASSSTGASTDTQYF.

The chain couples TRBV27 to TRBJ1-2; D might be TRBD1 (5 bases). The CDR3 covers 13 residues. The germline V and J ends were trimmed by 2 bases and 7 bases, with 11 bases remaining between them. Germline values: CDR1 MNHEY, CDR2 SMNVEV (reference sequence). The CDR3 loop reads CASSLARETGYTF. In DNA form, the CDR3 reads TGTGCCAGCAGTTTAGCCAGGGAAACTGGCTACACCTTC.

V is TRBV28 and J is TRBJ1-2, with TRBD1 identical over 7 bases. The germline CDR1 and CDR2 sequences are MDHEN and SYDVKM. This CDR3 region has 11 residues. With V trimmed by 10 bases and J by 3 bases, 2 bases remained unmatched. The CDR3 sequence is CATGTDYGYTF. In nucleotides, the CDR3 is TGTGCCACCGGGACAGACTATGGCTACACCTTC.

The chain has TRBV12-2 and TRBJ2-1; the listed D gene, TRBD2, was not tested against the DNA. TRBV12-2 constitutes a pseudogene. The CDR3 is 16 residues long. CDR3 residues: CASRLVRSDSKGEQFF. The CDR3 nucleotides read TGTGCAAGTCGCTTAGTTCGATCGGACTCAAAAGGTGAGCAGTTCTTC.

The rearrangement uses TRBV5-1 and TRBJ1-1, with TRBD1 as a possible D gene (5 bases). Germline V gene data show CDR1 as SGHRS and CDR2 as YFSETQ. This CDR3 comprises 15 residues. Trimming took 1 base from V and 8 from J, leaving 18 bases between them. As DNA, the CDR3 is TGCGCCAGCAGCTTGACGCGGGGGGTGGCGGCAGAAGCTTTCTTT. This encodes CASSLTRGVAAEAFF.

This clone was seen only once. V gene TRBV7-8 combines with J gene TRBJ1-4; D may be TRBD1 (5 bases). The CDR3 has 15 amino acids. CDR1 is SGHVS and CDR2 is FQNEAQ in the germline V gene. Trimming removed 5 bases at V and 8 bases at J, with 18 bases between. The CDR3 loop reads CASSRDGTAGEKLFF. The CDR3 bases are TGTGCCAGCAGCCGGGACGGGACTGCAGGGGAAAAACTGTTTTTT.

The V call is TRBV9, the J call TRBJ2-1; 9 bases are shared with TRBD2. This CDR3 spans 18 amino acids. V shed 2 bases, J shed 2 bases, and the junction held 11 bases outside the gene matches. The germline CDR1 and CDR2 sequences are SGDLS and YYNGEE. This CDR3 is CASSVWGVAGDPYNEQFF. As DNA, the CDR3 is TGTGCCAGCAGCGTGTGGGGGGTAGCGGGAGACCCCTACAATGAGCAGTTCTTC.

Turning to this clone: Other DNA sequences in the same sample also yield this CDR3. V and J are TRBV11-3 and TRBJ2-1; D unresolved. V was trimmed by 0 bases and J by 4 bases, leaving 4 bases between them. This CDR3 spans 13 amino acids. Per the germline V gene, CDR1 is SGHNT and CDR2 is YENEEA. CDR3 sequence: CASSLDRYNEQFF. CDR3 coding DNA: TGTGCCAGCAGCTTAGACCGGTACAATGAGCAGTTCTTC.